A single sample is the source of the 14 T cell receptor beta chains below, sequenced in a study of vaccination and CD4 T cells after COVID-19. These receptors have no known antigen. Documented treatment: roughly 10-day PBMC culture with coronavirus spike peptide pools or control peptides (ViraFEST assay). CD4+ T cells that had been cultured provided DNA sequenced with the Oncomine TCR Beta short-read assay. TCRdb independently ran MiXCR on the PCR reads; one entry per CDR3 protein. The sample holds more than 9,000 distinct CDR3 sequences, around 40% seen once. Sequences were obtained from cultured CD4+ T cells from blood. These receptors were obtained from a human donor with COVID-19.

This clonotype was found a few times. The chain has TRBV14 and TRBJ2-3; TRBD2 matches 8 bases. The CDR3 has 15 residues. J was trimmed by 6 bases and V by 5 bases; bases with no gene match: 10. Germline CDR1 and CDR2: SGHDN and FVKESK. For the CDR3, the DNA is TGTGCCAGCAGCGTTCGTGCGGGGGGTGCGGATACGCAGTATTTT. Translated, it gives CASSVRAGGADTQYF.

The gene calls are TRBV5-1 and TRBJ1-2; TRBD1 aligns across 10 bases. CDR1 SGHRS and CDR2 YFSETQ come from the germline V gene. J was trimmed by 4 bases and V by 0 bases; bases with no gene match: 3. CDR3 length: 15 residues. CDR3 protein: CASSLGTGGPYGYTF. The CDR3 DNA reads TGCGCCAGCAGCTTGGGGACAGGGGGGCCCTATGGCTACACCTTC.

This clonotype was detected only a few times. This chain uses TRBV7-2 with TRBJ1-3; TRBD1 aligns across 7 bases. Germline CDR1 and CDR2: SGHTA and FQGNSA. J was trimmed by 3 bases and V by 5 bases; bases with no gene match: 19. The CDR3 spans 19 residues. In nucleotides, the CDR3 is TGTGCCAGCAGCGCTTCCCGGAGTAGACAGGGTGTCGGTGGAAACACCATATATTTT. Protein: CASSASRSRQGVGGNTIYF.

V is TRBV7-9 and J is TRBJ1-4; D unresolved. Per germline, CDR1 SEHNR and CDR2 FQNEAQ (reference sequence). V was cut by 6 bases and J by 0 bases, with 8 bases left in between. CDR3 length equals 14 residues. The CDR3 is CASRPGATNEKLFF. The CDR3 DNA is TGTGCCAGCAGACCAGGAGCAACTAATGAAAAACTGTTTTTT.

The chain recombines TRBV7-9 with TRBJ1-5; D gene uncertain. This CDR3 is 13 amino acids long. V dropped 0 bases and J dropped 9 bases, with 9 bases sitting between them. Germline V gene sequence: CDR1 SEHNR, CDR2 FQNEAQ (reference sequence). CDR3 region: CASSLAAGRPQHF. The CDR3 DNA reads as TGTGCCAGCAGCTTAGCGGCTGGGCGGCCCCAGCATTTT.

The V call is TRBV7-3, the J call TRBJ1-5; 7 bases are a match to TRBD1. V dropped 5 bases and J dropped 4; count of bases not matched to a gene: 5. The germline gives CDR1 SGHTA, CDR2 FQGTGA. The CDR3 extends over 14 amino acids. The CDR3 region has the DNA TGTGCCAGCAGCCCCTCAGGGGGAAATCAGCCCCAGCATTTT. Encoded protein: CASSPSGGNQPQHF.

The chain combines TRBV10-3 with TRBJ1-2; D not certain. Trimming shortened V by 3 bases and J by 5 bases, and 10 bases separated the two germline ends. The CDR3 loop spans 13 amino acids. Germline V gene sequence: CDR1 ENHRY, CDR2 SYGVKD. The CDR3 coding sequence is TGTGCCATCAGTGATACCTGGGTTTATGGCTACACCTTC. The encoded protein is CAISDTWVYGYTF.

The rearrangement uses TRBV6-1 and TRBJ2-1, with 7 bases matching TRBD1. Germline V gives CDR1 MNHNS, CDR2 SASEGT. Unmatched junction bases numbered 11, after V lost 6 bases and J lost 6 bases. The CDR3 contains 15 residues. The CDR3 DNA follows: TGTGCCAGCAGAATGACAGGGATCCCCCTCAATGAGCAGTTCTTC. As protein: CASRMTGIPLNEQFF.

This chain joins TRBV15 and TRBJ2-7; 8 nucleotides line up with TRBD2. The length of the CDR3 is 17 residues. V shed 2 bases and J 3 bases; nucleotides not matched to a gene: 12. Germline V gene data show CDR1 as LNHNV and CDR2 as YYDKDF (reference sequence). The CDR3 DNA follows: TGTGCCACCAGCAGACGGCGAACTAGCGGACGGGGCTACGAGCAGTACTTC. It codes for CATSRRRTSGRGYEQYF.

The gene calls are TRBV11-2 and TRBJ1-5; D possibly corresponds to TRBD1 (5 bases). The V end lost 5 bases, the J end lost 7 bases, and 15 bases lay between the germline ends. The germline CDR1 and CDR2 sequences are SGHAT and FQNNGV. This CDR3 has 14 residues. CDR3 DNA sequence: TGTGCCAGCAGCCCCGCTGGGGGTGGGCAGCCCCAGCATTTT. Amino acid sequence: CASSPAGGGQPQHF. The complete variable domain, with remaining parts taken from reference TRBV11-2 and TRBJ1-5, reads EAGVAQSPRYKIIEKRQSVAFWCNPISGHATLYWYQQILGQGPKLLIQFQNNGVVDDSQLPKDRFSAERLKGVDSTLKIQPAKLEDSAVYLCASSPAGGGQPQHFGDGTRLSIL.

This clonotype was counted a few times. CDR3 loop: CASRQDYTGELFF. The CDR3 nucleotides read TGTGCCAGCAGACAGGACTACACCGGGGAGCTGTTTTTT. The J gene is TRBJ2-2, the V gene TRBV14; the D call may be TRBD1 or TRBD2 (5 bases each). Trimming stripped 6 bases from V and 3 bases from J, with 8 bases between. This CDR3 region has 13 residues. The germline gives CDR1 SGHDN, CDR2 FVKESK.

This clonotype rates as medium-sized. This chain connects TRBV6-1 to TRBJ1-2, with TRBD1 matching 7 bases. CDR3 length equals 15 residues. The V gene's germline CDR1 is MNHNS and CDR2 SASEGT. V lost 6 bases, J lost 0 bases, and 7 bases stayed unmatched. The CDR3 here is CASRLDREPNYGYTF. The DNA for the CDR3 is TGTGCCAGCAGACTCGACAGGGAACCTAACTATGGCTACACCTTC.

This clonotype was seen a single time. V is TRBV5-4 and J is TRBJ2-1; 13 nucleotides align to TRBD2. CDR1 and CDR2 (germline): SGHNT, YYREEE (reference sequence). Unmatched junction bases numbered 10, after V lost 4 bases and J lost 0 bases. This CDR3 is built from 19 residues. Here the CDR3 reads CASSTPGLAGLHSYNEQFF. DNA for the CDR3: TGTGCCAGCAGCACACCGGGACTAGCGGGGCTGCACTCCTACAATGAGCAGTTCTTC.

CDR3 sequence: CAISESPRGDEQYF. In DNA, the CDR3 is TGTGCCATCAGTGAGTCCCCGAGGGGGGACGAGCAGTACTTC. The chain uses TRBV10-3 and TRBJ2-7; D tentatively fits TRBD1 or TRBD2 (6 bases each). CDR3 length equals 14 residues. V was shortened by 0 bases and J by 5 bases, with 11 bases between the two germline ends. CDR1 is ENHRY, CDR2 SYGVKD, per germline.